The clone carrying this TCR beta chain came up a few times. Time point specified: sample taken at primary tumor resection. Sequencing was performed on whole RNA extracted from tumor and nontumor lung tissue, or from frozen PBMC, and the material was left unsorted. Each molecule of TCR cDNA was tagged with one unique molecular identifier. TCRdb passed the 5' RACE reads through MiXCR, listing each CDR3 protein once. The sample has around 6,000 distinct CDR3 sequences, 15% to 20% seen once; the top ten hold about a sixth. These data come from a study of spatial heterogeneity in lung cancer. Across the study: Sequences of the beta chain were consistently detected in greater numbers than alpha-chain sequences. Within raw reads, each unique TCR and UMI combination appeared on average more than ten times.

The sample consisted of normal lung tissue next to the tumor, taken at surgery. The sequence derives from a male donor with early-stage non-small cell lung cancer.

The CDR3: CASRGQFSAKTQYF. In nucleotides, the CDR3 is TGTGCCAGCAGGGGGCAATTTTCAGCGAAGACGCAGTATTTT. V gene TRBV6-5 combines with J gene TRBJ2-3, with D possibly being TRBD1 (5 bases). With 6 bases removed from V and 9 bases from J, the gap between germline ends came to 19 bases. CDR1 and CDR2 (germline): MNHEY, SVGAGI. The length of the CDR3 is 14 residues.